This T cell receptor (beta chain) was captured in a study of a mutant IDH1 vaccine in newly diagnosed glioma. Germline V gives CDR1 GTSNPN, CDR2 SVGIG (reference sequence). There are 17 residues in the CDR3. V trimming: 5 bases; J trimming: 8 bases; junction bases outside the gene matches: 16. Method: immunoSEQ multiplex PCR; TCRdb's copy keeps in-frame clones and lacks some. The repertoire consists of 24,000 or so clones, with 84% occurring once and the leading ten covering 2.8%. A remark on this clone: No antigen is known for it.

The sample's time point: week 47, end of study. Vaccinated patients received 300 ug of mutant IDH1 20-mer peptide per dose, with topical imiquimod. The V call is TRBV30, the J call TRBJ2-1; 12 positions match TRBD2. The TCR sequence derives from a man in his forties or fifties with glioma. The material was PBMCs, obtained from a glioma patient whose treatment included an IDH1 peptide vaccine. For the CDR3, the DNA is TGTGCCTGGCCCCGCTCAACTCTAGCGGGAGGGCCGGATGAGCAGTTCTTC. Translating it yields CAWPRSTLAGGPDEQFF.